What follows are 2 T cell receptor beta chains derived from one specimen sequenced in a study of shared clonotypes between healthy human individuals. The assay was immunoSEQ multiplex PCR, and TCRdb's table has in-frame clones only and misses some. The sample lists 85,000 to 100,000 clones, about 70% occurring once. The specimen was memory CD8+ T cells sorted from blood. Subset indicated: CD45RO+ cells pooled with CCR7-negative TemRA cells. Receptor source: a man aged 25 to 40 in good health.

This chain links TRBV5-4 with TRBJ1-5; 7 positions agree with TRBD1. The CDR3 runs to 14 residues. V trimming: 4 bases; J trimming: 6 bases; junction bases outside the gene matches: 7. The V gene's germline CDR1 is SGHNT and CDR2 YYREEE (reference sequence). CDR3 coding DNA: TGTGCCAGCAGCACCGACAGGGCTCTTCAGCCCCAGCATTTT. This gives the protein CASSTDRALQPQHF.

The genes are TRBV6-5 and TRBJ2-7, with D uncertain. Trimming shortened V by 4 bases and J by 3 bases, and 16 bases separated the two germline ends. Per the germline V gene, CDR1 is MNHEY and CDR2 is SVGAGI. The CDR3 runs 15 residues. CDR3 in DNA: TGTGCCAGCAGTTCCTCAGGCCGACTCTACTACGAGCAGTACTTC. It encodes CASSSSGRLYYEQYF.